The clone carrying this T cell receptor beta chain appeared a single time. Its specificity is not known. All patients were mismatch repair deficient, assessed by either PCR or immunohistochemistry. Germline V gene sequence: CDR1 MGHRA, CDR2 YSYEKL. Germline trimming cut 4 bases from V and 7 bases from J; bases unmatched to any gene: 6. The CDR3 extends over 13 amino acids. The data originate from a study of PD-1 blockade in mismatch repair-deficient tumors. In the study overall: Enrolled about 2013-2017, patients had progressing, pretreated mismatch repair-deficient cancers of 12 to 13 types. Findings of the study overall: Tumor-resident clones, often undetectable pretreatment in blood, expanded then contracted after pembrolizumab.

The data were produced by immunoSEQ multiplex PCR, yet TCRdb's version contains in-frame clones alone and is incomplete. This table holds roughly 120,000 clones, almost 90% found once. Sequences were derived from peripheral blood, sampled just over 70 weeks after starting pembrolizumab. This clonotype was sampled from an adult with mismatch repair-deficient cancer. The rearrangement links TRBV4-1 to TRBJ1-2; TRBD1 agrees at 7 bases. Written as DNA, the CDR3 is TGCGCCAGCAGCCTCCGACAGGGCTCTGGCTACACCTTC. Its translation is CASSLRQGSGYTF.